This T cell receptor beta chain comes out of a study of blood T cell repertoires in COVID-19. Study summary: Acute and convalescent COVID-19 samples came from the United States, Italy and Spain. Sources were T cells, B-cell-depleted T cells, or PBMCs; the material itself was cDNA or gDNA.

The CDR3 extends over 15 amino acids. V was cut by 4 bases and J by 5 bases, with 20 bases left in between. Germline lookup yields CDR1 GTSNPN and CDR2 SVGIG (reference sequence). Source study methods: Nucleated cell counts were estimated from reference gene primer amplification. The assay was immunoSEQ multiplex PCR, and TCRdb's table has in-frame clones only and misses some. The V and J calls and clone size are taken from that table; D and trimming were inferred from the DNA. The data show 40,000 to 65,000 clones, 80% to 90% seen once. The receptor comes from an elderly man with acute or convalescent COVID-19. Sequenced input: peripheral blood. The chain recombines TRBV30 with TRBJ1-1, with D maybe TRBD1 (5 bases). This chain's CDR3 is CAWTLTGGGLTEAFF. DNA for the CDR3: TGTGCCTGGACTTTAACCGGGGGAGGCTTAACTGAAGCTTTCTTT.